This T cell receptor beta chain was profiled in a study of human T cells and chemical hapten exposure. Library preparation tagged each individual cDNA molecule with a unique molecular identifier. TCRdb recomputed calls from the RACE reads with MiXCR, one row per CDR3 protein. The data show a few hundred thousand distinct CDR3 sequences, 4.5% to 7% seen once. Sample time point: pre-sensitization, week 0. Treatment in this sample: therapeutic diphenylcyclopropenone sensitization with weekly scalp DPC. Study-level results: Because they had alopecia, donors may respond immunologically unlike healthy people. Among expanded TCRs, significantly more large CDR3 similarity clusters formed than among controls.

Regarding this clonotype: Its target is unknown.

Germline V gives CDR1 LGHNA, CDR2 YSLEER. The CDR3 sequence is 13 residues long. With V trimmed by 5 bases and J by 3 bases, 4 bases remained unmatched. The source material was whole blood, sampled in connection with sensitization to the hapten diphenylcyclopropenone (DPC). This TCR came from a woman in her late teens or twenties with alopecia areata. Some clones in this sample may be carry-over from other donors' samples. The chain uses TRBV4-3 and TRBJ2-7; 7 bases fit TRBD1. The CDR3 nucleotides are TGCGCCAGCAGCTGGGGACAGAACTACGAGCAGTACTTC. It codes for CASSWGQNYEQYF.